These 31 T cell receptor beta chains came from one sample sequenced in a study of shared clonotypes between healthy human individuals. TCRdb's table, derived via immunoSEQ multiplex PCR, lists solely in-frame clones and lacks some. Of 550,000 to 700,000 clones listed, 60% to 75% are singletons. Material for sequencing was memory CD4+ T cells sorted from blood. Documented subset: CD45RA-negative fraction. These receptors came from a woman aged 25 to 39 in good health.

The chain joins TRBV5-1 to TRBJ2-7; D not certain. Trimming took off 0 bases at V and 6 bases at J, with 10 bases between the two ends. The V gene's germline CDR1 is SGHRS and CDR2 YFSETQ. The CDR3 length is 13 residues. CDR3 nucleotides: TGCGCCAGCAGCTTGGCCCAAAGCACCGAGCAGTACTTC. Translation: CASSLAQSTEQYF.

This clone was detected a few times. Other DNA sequences from this sample encode an identical CDR3 as well. The chain joins TRBV30 to TRBJ1-5; 7 positions agree with TRBD1. Trimming at V came to 1 base and at J to 4 bases, leaving 1 base not matched to a gene. CDR3 length: 13 residues. Germline V gene data show CDR1 as GTSNPN and CDR2 as SVGIG (reference sequence). The CDR3 is CAWSGTGNQPQHF. The CDR3 bases are TGTGCCTGGAGTGGGACAGGTAATCAGCCCCAGCATTTT.

A note on this clone: Distinct nucleotide sequences in the sample also encode this CDR3. This sequence joins TRBV5-1 and TRBJ2-5; D is unresolved. V was shortened by 2 bases and J by 2 bases, with 10 bases between the two germline ends. The CDR3 loop spans 14 amino acids. Looked up from germline, CDR1 is SGHRS and CDR2 is YFSETQ. The CDR3 DNA reads TGCGCCAGCAGCTTTAACGGCCCTCAAGAGACCCAGTACTTC. It translates to CASSFNGPQETQYF. The whole variable domain, remainder taken from reference TRBV5-1 and TRBJ2-5, is KAGVTQTPRYLIKTRGQQVTLSCSPISGHRSVSWYQQTPGQGLQFLFEYFSETQRNKGNFPGRFSGRQFSNSRSEMNVSTLELGDSALYLCASSFNGPQETQYFGPGTRLLVL.

The CDR3 DNA sequence: TGTGCCAGCAGCTCGGCCGGGCGCACCCTTACCTACGAGCAGTACTTC. It is translated as CASSSAGRTLTYEQYF. This rearrangement joins TRBV28 to TRBJ2-7, with D unresolved. The CDR3 sequence is 16 residues long. CDR1 MDHEN and CDR2 SYDVKM come from the germline V gene. Trimming took off 6 bases at V and 2 bases at J, with 20 bases between the two ends.

The chain couples TRBV2 to TRBJ2-1; no definite D call. This CDR3 spans 14 amino acids. Trimming removed 4 bases from V and 6 bases from J, with 13 bases in between. CDR1 and CDR2 from the germline V gene are SNHLY and FYNNEI. CDR3 sequence (DNA): TGTGCCAGCAGTGTCTCTGCGGCTACCAATGAGCAGTTCTTC. It is translated as CASSVSAATNEQFF.

The rearrangement links TRBV11-2 to TRBJ1-2, with 11 bases aligning to TRBD1. The CDR3 runs to 17 residues. V gave up 1 base and J gave up 3 bases; unmatched junction bases: 7. CDR1 is SGHAT, CDR2 FQNNGV, per germline. The CDR3 region is CASSLGTGGVWYYGYTF. CDR3 nucleotide sequence: TGTGCCAGCAGCTTAGGGACAGGGGGCGTGTGGTACTATGGCTACACCTTC.

The chain recombines TRBV2 with TRBJ2-1; D possibly corresponds to TRBD2 (5 bases). Germline V lookup: CDR1 SNHLY, CDR2 FYNNEI. Trimming cost V 8 bases and J 0 bases, with 14 bases left between them. The CDR3 is made up of 15 amino acids. Here the CDR3 DNA reads TGTGCCAGCGGCGCGGCGGGTCCCTCCTACAATGAGCAGTTCTTC. Amino acid sequence: CASGAAGPSYNEQFF.

Turning to this clone: The same CDR3 also results from other DNA sequences found in this sample. V and J are TRBV4-2 and TRBJ2-7; 14 bases fit TRBD2. V lost 1 base to trimming and J lost 7 bases; unmatched junction nucleotides: 3. The CDR3 is 15 residues long. In germline, CDR1 is LGHNA, CDR2 YNFKEQ. The CDR3 nucleotides read TGTGCCAGCAGCCAAGCGACTAGCGGGAGGGGGGAGCAGTACTTC. As protein: CASSQATSGRGEQYF.

The genes are TRBV5-1 and TRBJ2-7, with 7 bases fitting TRBD1. V was clipped by 0 bases and J by 6 bases; unmatched bases: 6. CDR3 length: 14 amino acids. The V gene's germline CDR1 is SGHRS and CDR2 YFSETQ. DNA for the CDR3: TGCGCCAGCAGCTTGGGACAGGGTACCGGCGAGCAGTACTTC. Encoded protein: CASSLGQGTGEQYF.

This clone was counted a few times. The J gene is TRBJ2-7, the V gene TRBV5-4; TRBD1 matches at 9 bases. Germline-derived CDR1 and CDR2 are SGHNT and YYREEE (reference sequence). CDR3 length: 19 amino acids. Trimming cost V 5 bases and J 3 bases; bases outside gene matches: 21. CDR3 DNA sequence: TGTGCCAGCAGGTTCGGATCCTCGGCCCGGGACAGGGTTTACTACGAGCAGTACTTC. Translation gives CASRFGSSARDRVYYEQYF.

The rearrangement links TRBV29-1 to TRBJ2-1, with 10 bases aligning to TRBD2. The CDR3 extends over 17 amino acids. The J segment lost 4 bases and the V segment lost 4 bases, leaving 13 bases of the junction unmatched. CDR1 is SQVTM and CDR2 is ANQGSEA in the germline V gene. The CDR3 DNA reads as TGCAGCGTTGCAGGAAGCGGGAGGGCCGATTTATACAATGAGCAGTTCTTC. It is translated as CSVAGSGRADLYNEQFF.

The chain recombines TRBV28 with TRBJ2-7; TRBD1 aligns across 9 bases. The ends lost 0 bases at V and 6 bases at J; junction bases unmatched: 12. Germline CDR1 reads MDHEN; CDR2 reads SYDVKM. This CDR3 region has 17 residues. The CDR3 loop is CASSLWSGTGLRSEQYF. The CDR3 region has the DNA TGTGCCAGCAGTTTATGGTCGGGGACAGGGTTGCGCTCCGAGCAGTACTTC.

Only one count was recorded for this clone. The chain recombines TRBV28 with TRBJ1-3; possibly TRBD1 for D (6 bases). The CDR3 sequence is 13 residues long. Per the germline V gene, CDR1 is MDHEN and CDR2 is SYDVKM. The V and J ends lost 8 bases and 3 bases respectively, with 11 bases between them. The CDR3 region is CASQQGIGNTIYF. The CDR3 bases are TGTGCCAGCCAACAGGGAATTGGAAACACCATATATTTT.

The sample holds a few counts of this clone. The chain carries TRBV28 and TRBJ2-3; D perhaps matches TRBD2 (5 bases). The CDR3 extends over 13 amino acids. Looked up from germline, CDR1 is MDHEN and CDR2 is SYDVKM. V lost 7 bases and J 4 bases, leaving 12 bases between the germline ends. The CDR3 reads CASTRRGADTQYF. CDR3 bases: TGTGCCAGCACCCGTCGGGGAGCAGATACGCAGTATTTT.

The chain is built from TRBV4-1 and TRBJ1-6; perhaps TRBD1 as D (5 bases). Trimming left V 2 bases short and J 6 bases short, with 14 bases between. The CDR3 totals 16 residues. Germline CDR1 and CDR2: MGHRA and YSYEKL. As DNA, the CDR3 is TGCGCCAGCAGCCAACCTCGTGGGGGTCTTAATTCACCCCTCCACTTT. Translating it yields CASSQPRGGLNSPLHF.

A note on this clone: This sample includes further DNA sequences coding for the same CDR3. V gene TRBV7-2 combines with J gene TRBJ1-1; 8 bases match TRBD1. Germline V gene lookup returns CDR1 SGHTA and CDR2 FQGNSA. Losses at the gene ends were 7 bases for V and 6 bases for J; bases not matched to a gene: 10. CDR3 size: 14 residues. CDR3 bases: TGTGCCAGCACCAAAGTACAGGGGGTGGCTGAAGCTTTCTTT. Amino acids: CASTKVQGVAEAFF. The full variable domain, rest sourced from reference TRBV7-2 and TRBJ1-1, is GAGVSQSPSNKVTEKGKDVELRCDPISGHTALYWYRQSLGQGLEFLIYFQGNSAPDKSGLPSDRFSAERTGGSVSTLTIQRTQQEDSAVYLCASTKVQGVAEAFFGQGTRLTVV.

The V gene is TRBV10-3, the J gene TRBJ2-7; TRBD1 agrees at 10 bases. This CDR3 has 15 residues. The V gene end was trimmed by 7 bases and the J gene end by 1 base; junction bases not matched to a gene: 7. CDR1 and CDR2 (germline): ENHRY, SYGVKD. CDR3 loop: CAINGRTGGSYEQYF. CDR3 sequence (DNA): TGTGCCATCAACGGGCGGACAGGGGGGTCCTACGAGCAGTACTTC.

The gene calls are TRBV11-2 and TRBJ1-1; 7 bases match TRBD1. With 5 bases clipped from V and 4 bases from J, the junction kept 7 bases outside the gene matches. The CDR3 is 14 amino acids. CDR1 is SGHAT and CDR2 is FQNNGV in the germline V gene. The CDR3 region has the DNA TGTGCCAGCAGCCTAGGGGGCAGGGGCACTGAAGCTTTCTTT. It is translated as CASSLGGRGTEAFF. Together with reference TRBV11-2 and TRBJ1-1, the CDR3 gives the full variable domain: EAGVAQSPRYKIIEKRQSVAFWCNPISGHATLYWYQQILGQGPKLLIQFQNNGVVDDSQLPKDRFSAERLKGVDSTLKIQPAKLEDSAVYLCASSLGGRGTEAFFGQGTRLTVV.

V and J are TRBV7-9 and TRBJ2-7; 9 nucleotides agree with TRBD2. The ends lost 3 bases at V and 2 bases at J; junction bases unmatched: 5. This CDR3 has 15 residues. Germline V gene sequence: CDR1 SEHNR, CDR2 FQNEAQ (reference sequence). CDR3 in DNA: TGTGCCAGCAGCTTTTCGACTAGCGGAGCCTACGAGCAGTACTTC. Protein product: CASSFSTSGAYEQYF.

This clone has ten or more counts. The J gene is TRBJ1-2, the V gene TRBV10-2; TRBD1 agrees at 7 bases. V was clipped by 3 bases and J by 0 bases; unmatched bases: 10. Germline assignment: CDR1 WSHSY and CDR2 SAAADI. The CDR3 is made up of 17 amino acids. CDR3 sequence reads: CASSDRWGQQSNYGYTF. The CDR3 DNA reads TGCGCCAGCAGTGACCGGTGGGGACAGCAATCTAACTATGGCTACACCTTC.

The chain carries TRBV19 and TRBJ2-2; weak D call: TRBD1 (6 bases). V lost 5 bases and J lost 4, with 14 bases in between. This CDR3 is built from 15 residues. Germline CDR1 reads LNHDA; CDR2 reads SQIVND (reference sequence). CDR3 in amino acids: CASSVKQGPTGELFF. The DNA of the CDR3 is TGTGCCAGTAGTGTAAAACAGGGTCCCACCGGGGAGCTGTTTTTT.

J is TRBJ2-1 and V is TRBV6-5, with D tentatively TRBD1 (6 bases). Germline CDR1 is MNHEY and CDR2 is SVGAGI. This CDR3 comprises 15 residues. V lost 2 bases to trimming and J lost 0 bases, with 8 bases between them. The CDR3, as DNA: TGTGCCAGCAGTTACAACAGGGTCTCCTACAATGAGCAGTTCTTC. This gives the protein CASSYNRVSYNEQFF.

The chain combines TRBV4-1 with TRBJ1-2, with 7 bases lining up with TRBD1. V was clipped by 4 bases and J by 3 bases; unmatched bases: 8. The CDR3 covers 15 residues. The germline CDR1 and CDR2 sequences are MGHRA and YSYEKL. The CDR3 nucleotides read TGCGCCAGCAGCCCAAGTACCGGGACAGACTATGGCTACACCTTC. As protein: CASSPSTGTDYGYTF.

This chain connects TRBV19 to TRBJ2-1; TRBD2 is a possible D gene (6 bases). The CDR3 extends over 15 amino acids. Trimming removed 1 base at V and 1 base at J, with 8 bases between. CDR1 is LNHDA and CDR2 is SQIVND in the germline V gene (reference sequence). The CDR3 nucleotides read TGTGCCAGTAGTATAGCGGGAGAGTCCTACAATGAGCAGTTCTTC. This sequence encodes CASSIAGESYNEQFF.

This chain links TRBV4-2 with TRBJ2-1; no firm D call. The CDR3 extends over 13 amino acids. Germline CDR1 and CDR2: LGHNA and YNFKEQ. V lost 3 bases, J lost 9 bases, and 12 bases lay in between. CDR3 sequence (DNA): TGTGCCAGCAGCCATGGAAGAGTCGGTGAGCAGTTCTTC. The encoded protein is CASSHGRVGEQFF.

This rearrangement joins TRBV2 to TRBJ1-1; D remains unclear. V lost 6 bases and J 8 bases, leaving 13 bases between the germline ends. Germline-derived CDR1 and CDR2 are SNHLY and FYNNEI. The CDR3 covers 12 residues. CDR3 sequence: CASRQVSHEAFF. CDR3 bases: TGTGCCAGCAGGCAGGTTTCCCACGAAGCTTTCTTT.

As DNA, the CDR3 is TGTGCCAGCAGTGAGTCGGACTCTGGGGCCAACGTCCTGACTTTC. This codes for CASSESDSGANVLTF. The rearrangement joins TRBV6-1 to TRBJ2-6; D unresolved. This CDR3 spans 15 amino acids. Trimming pared 3 bases from V and 0 bases from J, leaving 6 bases between. Germline CDR1 reads MNHNS; CDR2 reads SASEGT.

The chain uses TRBV7-9 and TRBJ1-3; D ambiguous. The CDR3 runs 15 residues. The V end was cut by 1 base, the J end by 0 bases, with 7 bases between. Germline CDR1 SEHNR, CDR2 FQNEAQ (reference sequence). The CDR3 region is CASSLEDYSGNTIYF. For the CDR3, the DNA is TGTGCCAGCAGCTTAGAAGATTACTCTGGAAACACCATATATTTT.

The gene calls are TRBV28 and TRBJ2-5; 7 positions agree with TRBD2. The CDR3 spans 13 residues. V lost 6 bases and J lost 5; bases outside the gene matches: 6. Germline V gene sequence: CDR1 MDHEN, CDR2 SYDVKM. CDR3 region: CASRLTSLETQYF. CDR3 nucleotide sequence: TGTGCCAGCAGGCTGACTAGCTTGGAGACCCAGTACTTC.

This clone was detected once. The CDR3 DNA sequence: TGTGCCAGCAGTGAAGCGGTAGGGGGCGAGCAGTACTTC. This gives the protein CASSEAVGGEQYF. The rearrangement uses TRBV6-1 and TRBJ2-7; maybe TRBD1 (6 bases). V dropped 0 bases and J dropped 6 bases, with 9 bases sitting between them. Germline assignment: CDR1 MNHNS and CDR2 SASEGT. This CDR3 is built from 13 residues.

The rearrangement joins TRBV28 to TRBJ2-1; D uncertain. With 7 bases removed from V and 3 bases from J, the gap between germline ends came to 4 bases. The CDR3 consists of 11 residues. CDR1 is MDHEN, CDR2 SYDVKM, per germline. CDR3: CASTRYNEQFF. The CDR3 DNA sequence: TGTGCCAGCACCCGCTACAATGAGCAGTTCTTC. Based on the CDR3 plus reference TRBV28 and TRBJ2-1, the full variable domain is DVKVTQSSRYLVKRTGEKVFLECVQDMDHENMFWYRQDPGLGLRLIYFSYDVKMKEKGDIPEGYSVSREKKERFSLILESASTNQTSMYLCASTRYNEQFFGPGTRLTVL.